This T cell receptor beta chain is from a study of control samples from healthy donors and cancer patients. The CDR3 extends over 13 amino acids. CDR1 and CDR2 from the germline V gene are SGHAT and FQNNGV. The V and J ends lost 1 base and 8 bases respectively, with 9 bases between them. Data came from immunoSEQ multiplex PCR; TCRdb stores just in-frame clones and leaves some out. The sample has 46,000 or so clones; 85% to 95% are singletons. This receptor was taken from a man aged 25 to 40 with colorectal cancer. The material sequenced was PBMCs. V and J are TRBV11-2 and TRBJ2-1; no clear D gene. The CDR3 is CASSLVRADEQFF. For the CDR3, the DNA is TGTGCCAGCAGCTTAGTCCGGGCGGATGAGCAGTTCTTC.